This entry lists 18 T cell receptor beta chains sequenced from one sample in a study of T cell responses to AZD1222 COVID-19 vaccine. The protocol was immunoSEQ multiplex PCR, while the TCRdb copy is restricted to in-frame clones and leaves out a portion. The data hold roughly 80,000 clones, with under 95% observed a single time. The sequences come from peripheral blood, collected on day 0 of MenACWY control vaccination. Receptors were obtained from an adult in good health.

The chain carries TRBV25-1 and TRBJ1-1; 8 bases agree with TRBD1. After removal of 5 bases from V and 6 bases from J, the junction contained 14 bases not matched to a gene. CDR1 and CDR2 from the germline V gene are MGHDK and SYGVNS. The CDR3 totals 16 residues. The DNA for the CDR3 is TGTGCCAGCAGTCAGGGGGCTTGGACCGGGGATTCTGAAGCTTTCTTT. Residues: CASSQGAWTGDSEAFF.

This chain links TRBV5-6 with TRBJ2-3; no clear D. Germline assignment: CDR1 SGHDT and CDR2 YYEEEE. The CDR3 consists of 12 residues. The V end was cut by 0 bases, the J end by 6 bases, with 5 bases between. CDR3 protein: CASSLGYDTQYF. The CDR3 DNA follows: TGTGCCAGCAGCTTGGGATATGATACGCAGTATTTT.

The rearrangement uses TRBV15 and TRBJ2-2; no definite D call. The CDR3 totals 17 residues. CDR1 and CDR2 (germline): LNHNV, YYDKDF (reference sequence). V was pared by 5 bases and J by 0 bases, with 16 bases between. Here the CDR3 DNA reads TGTGCCACCAGCTTGGAGCCCGACCCATCGAACACCGGGGAGCTGTTTTTT. It yields the protein CATSLEPDPSNTGELFF.

The V and J genes are TRBV2 and TRBJ2-2, with TRBD2 identical over 11 bases. This CDR3 is 16 amino acids long. Germline-derived CDR1 and CDR2 are SNHLY and FYNNEI. The V gene end was trimmed by 7 bases and the J gene end by 4 bases; junction bases not matched to a gene: 8. CDR3 sequence reads: CASNPLAGGGTGELFF. CDR3 nucleotides: TGTGCCAGCAATCCCTTAGCGGGAGGGGGCACCGGGGAGCTGTTTTTT.

The chain employs TRBV27 and TRBJ1-1; D remains unclear. The CDR3 length is 13 residues. Germline CDR1 reads MNHEY; CDR2 reads SMNVEV (reference sequence). V was clipped by 2 bases and J by 0 bases, with 4 bases between them. CDR3 coding DNA: TGTGCCAGCAGTTTAACGCTGAACACTGAAGCTTTCTTT. It codes for CASSLTLNTEAFF.

The chain employs TRBV28 and TRBJ1-5; 7 nucleotides match TRBD1. Germline values: CDR1 MDHEN, CDR2 SYDVKM. The V gene end was trimmed by 6 bases and the J gene end by 3 bases; junction bases not matched to a gene: 5. The CDR3 spans 14 residues. CDR3 protein: CASRLQGTNQPQHF. The CDR3, as DNA: TGTGCCAGCAGATTACAGGGGACCAATCAGCCCCAGCATTTT.

The chain links TRBV19 to TRBJ1-1; TRBD1 agrees at 9 bases. This CDR3 comprises 17 residues. Trimming took 0 bases from V and 7 from J; bases not matched to a gene: 12. Germline V gene data show CDR1 as LNHDA and CDR2 as SQIVND (reference sequence). In DNA form, the CDR3 reads TGTGCCAGTAGTATAGATACAGGGGGCGCCCAGTATCATGAAGCTTTCTTT. It is translated as CASSIDTGGAQYHEAFF.

The rearrangement links TRBV5-1 to TRBJ2-2, with D possibly TRBD2 on 5 matching bases. Germline V gene sequence: CDR1 SGHRS, CDR2 YFSETQ. The CDR3 loop spans 15 amino acids. V was shortened by 2 bases and J by 2 bases, with 10 bases between the two germline ends. The DNA for the CDR3 is TGCGCCAGCAGCTTAACGAGGGCTAACACCGGGGAGCTGTTTTTT. Residues: CASSLTRANTGELFF.

V gene TRBV4-3 combines with J gene TRBJ1-2, with no clear D. CDR1 and CDR2 from the germline V gene are LGHNA and YSLEER. V dropped 0 bases and J dropped 5 bases, with 4 bases sitting between them. This CDR3 is 12 amino acids long. Here the CDR3 DNA reads TGCGCCAGCAGCCAAGACCATTATGGCTACACCTTC. This encodes CASSQDHYGYTF.

The gene calls are TRBV5-6 and TRBJ2-7, with TRBD2 matching over 10 bases. The V and J ends lost 4 bases and 6 bases, in that order; junction bases with no gene match: 13. The CDR3 is 16 residues long. In germline, CDR1 is SGHDT, CDR2 YYEEEE. CDR3 sequence: CASSLGFLAGDREQYF. The CDR3 DNA reads as TGTGCCAGCAGCCTGGGGTTTCTAGCGGGAGATCGCGAGCAGTACTTC.

This chain links TRBV5-4 with TRBJ2-1; 12 positions agree with TRBD2. Germline loops: CDR1 SGHNT, CDR2 YYREEE (reference sequence). The CDR3 covers 14 residues. Germline trimming cut 4 bases from V and 5 bases from J; bases unmatched to any gene: 1. The CDR3 spells CASSTSGGNNEQFF. Here the CDR3 DNA reads TGTGCCAGCAGCACTAGCGGGGGGAACAATGAGCAGTTCTTC.

This clone occurred a few times. This chain connects TRBV15 to TRBJ1-2; D is unclear. The CDR3 is made up of 18 amino acids. The ends were cut back, 9 bases at V and 5 bases at J, with 31 bases in the middle. Per germline, CDR1 LNHNV and CDR2 YYDKDF (reference sequence). CDR3 in amino acids: CATLDLDPSGGMGYGYTF. CDR3 sequence (DNA): TGTGCCACGCTAGACCTCGACCCGAGCGGAGGGATGGGGTATGGCTACACCTTC.

The rearrangement links TRBV30 to TRBJ1-3; a possible D gene is TRBD1 (5 bases). The CDR3 length is 12 residues. The germline V and J ends were trimmed by 7 bases and 7 bases, with 14 bases remaining between them. Per the germline V gene, CDR1 is GTSNPN and CDR2 is SVGIG (reference sequence). CDR3 sequence (DNA): TGTGCCTCCATTGGCAGGGAGAACACCATATATTTT. Translation: CASIGRENTIYF.

The gene calls are TRBV5-8 and TRBJ1-2; 8 bases line up with TRBD1. V lost 4 bases, J lost 3 bases, and 8 bases stayed unmatched. Germline assignment: CDR1 SGHTS and CDR2 YDEGEE. The CDR3 runs to 15 residues. The CDR3 nucleotides read TGTGCCAGCAGCGGCAGGACAGGGTTTGACTATGGCTACACCTTC. Translating gives CASSGRTGFDYGYTF.

The rearrangement links TRBV30 to TRBJ2-7, with unresolved D. Germline V lookup: CDR1 GTSNPN, CDR2 SVGIG (reference sequence). V was pared by 7 bases and J by 7 bases, with 14 bases between. This CDR3 comprises 11 residues. DNA for the CDR3: TGTGCCTCGACCCGTATTAGAGAGCAGTACTTC. Its protein product is CASTRIREQYF.

The chain employs TRBV5-4 and TRBJ1-6, with TRBD1 identical over 9 bases. V lost 2 bases and J lost 8; bases outside the gene matches: 8. CDR3 length: 16 amino acids. Germline CDR1 is SGHNT and CDR2 is YYREEE (reference sequence). This chain's CDR3 is CASSFWDRVVDSPLHF. The CDR3 DNA reads TGTGCCAGCAGCTTTTGGGACAGGGTTGTAGATTCACCCCTCCACTTT.

The gene calls are TRBV6-5 and TRBJ2-5, with D unresolved. Germline-derived CDR1 and CDR2 are MNHEY and SVGAGI. Trimming pared 6 bases from V and 5 bases from J, leaving 10 bases between. The CDR3 has 12 residues. In DNA, the CDR3 is TGTGCCAGCAGGGCTGCCTCGGAGACCCAGTACTTC. Its translation is CASRAASETQYF.

The chain recombines TRBV4-1 with TRBJ2-1, with D uncertain. The CDR3 runs to 14 residues. Germline-derived CDR1 and CDR2 are MGHRA and YSYEKL. The V gene lost 1 base and the J gene lost 5 bases, with 9 bases spanning the gap. CDR3 DNA: TGCGCCAGCAGCCAAGCAAGCCCCAACAATGAGCAGTTCTTC. This codes for CASSQASPNNEQFF.